These 7 T cell receptor beta chains were all obtained from the same sample, sequenced in a study of shared clonotypes between healthy human individuals (dated by TCRdb to 2019 to 2021). Library generation was performed with the immunoSEQ multiplex PCR assay. Sourced from immuneACCESS, this table was stored by TCRdb with only in-frame sequences that have V and J called. A share of the clones is absent; for the studies checked, an unresolved V gene accounts for under half, and the remainder has no known explanation. The sample profile shows 1 million to 1.2 million clones; 60% to 85% of them were found once. In total, the top ten clones hold 0.89% of the sample. The sample was memory CD4+ T cells from PBMCs. In the paper's terms, the cell subset or site label means: CD45RA-negative fraction. The origin of the receptors is a man between 18 and 35 years old in good health. Some clones in this sample may be carry-over from other donors' samples.

The CDR3 DNA is TGTGCCAGCAGCAAGGCCCCCCGGGGGACAGGGTCTTACAATGAGCAGTTCTTC. Translation gives CASSKAPRGTGSYNEQFF. V is TRBV21-1 and J is TRBJ2-1; the table calls TRBD1, which could not be checked here. TRBV21-1 is designated a pseudogene. The CDR3 length is 18 residues.

V is TRBV10-2 and J is TRBJ2-3, with 11 bases aligning to TRBD2. The CDR3 runs to 13 residues. CDR1 and CDR2 (germline): WSHSY, SAAADI. With 10 bases clipped from V and 4 bases from J, the junction kept 4 bases outside the gene matches. CDR3 coding DNA: TGCGCCATTCAACTAGCGGGAGCAGATACGCAGTATTTT. Its translation: CAIQLAGADTQYF.

The V call is TRBV7-8, the J call TRBJ1-2; D is uncertain. The CDR3 runs to 15 residues. Germline CDR1 SGHVS, CDR2 FQNEAQ. The V and J ends lost 1 base and 0 bases respectively, with 9 bases between them. The DNA of the CDR3 is TGTGCCAGCAGCTTAGTGGGAATTACTAACTATGGCTACACCTTC. Amino acid sequence: CASSLVGITNYGYTF.

The chain recombines TRBV6-5 with TRBJ1-2; 8 positions agree with TRBD1. CDR3 length: 13 residues. Germline values: CDR1 MNHEY, CDR2 SVGAGI. V shed 6 bases, J shed 2 bases, and the junction held 2 bases outside the gene matches. The CDR3 DNA reads TGTGCCAGCAGGGGGGACAGGAACTATGGCTACACCTTC. This encodes CASRGDRNYGYTF.

The chain is built from TRBV10-1 and TRBJ1-4, with D possibly TRBD1 on 5 matching bases. Trimming pared 8 bases from V and 7 bases from J, leaving 26 bases between. The CDR3 runs to 17 residues. Germline CDR1 reads WNHNN; CDR2 reads SYGVQD (reference sequence). CDR3 DNA sequence: TGCGCCAGCGGGCCTTACCGGGAGATCAGTCAGGGTGAAAAACTGTTTTTT. It encodes CASGPYREISQGEKLFF.

This clone has a single count. The chain couples TRBV5-1 to TRBJ2-2, with 10 nucleotides matching TRBD1. Germline values: CDR1 SGHRS, CDR2 YFSETQ. The CDR3 covers 17 residues. V trimming: 2 bases; J trimming: 3 bases; junction bases outside the gene matches: 7. CDR3 sequence: CASSFDRGRDDTGELFF. The CDR3 DNA reads as TGCGCCAGCAGCTTTGACAGGGGGCGCGATGACACCGGGGAGCTGTTTTTT.

The CDR3 DNA sequence: TGTGCCAGCTCGACAGGGGCCGGGGGAGCGCAGTATTTT. This sequence encodes CASSTGAGGAQYF. The chain couples TRBV2 to TRBJ2-3, with 8 bases aligning to TRBD1. The CDR3 has 13 residues. Germline V lookup: CDR1 SNHLY, CDR2 FYNNEI. Trimming took 8 bases from V and 10 from J; bases not matched to a gene: 11. The full variable domain, in which reference TRBV2 and TRBJ2-3 provide the parts outside the CDR3, is EPEVTQTPSHQVTQMGQEVILRCVPISNHLYFYWYRQILGQKVEFLVSFYNNEISEKSEIFDDQFSVERPDGSNFTLKIRSTKLEDSAMYFCASSTGAGGAQYFGPGTRLTVL.